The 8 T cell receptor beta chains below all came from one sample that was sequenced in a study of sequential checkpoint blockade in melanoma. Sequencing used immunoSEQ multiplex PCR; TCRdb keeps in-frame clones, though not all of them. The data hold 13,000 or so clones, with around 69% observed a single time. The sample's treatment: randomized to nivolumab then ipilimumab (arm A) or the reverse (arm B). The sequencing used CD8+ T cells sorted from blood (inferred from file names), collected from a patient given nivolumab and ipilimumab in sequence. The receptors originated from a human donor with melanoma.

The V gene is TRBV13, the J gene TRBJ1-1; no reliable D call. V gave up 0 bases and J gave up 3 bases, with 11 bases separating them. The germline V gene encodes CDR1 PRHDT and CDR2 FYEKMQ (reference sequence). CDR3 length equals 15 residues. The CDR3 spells CASSLGKRVYTEAFF. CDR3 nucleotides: TGTGCCAGCAGCTTAGGGAAGAGGGTCTACACTGAAGCTTTCTTT.

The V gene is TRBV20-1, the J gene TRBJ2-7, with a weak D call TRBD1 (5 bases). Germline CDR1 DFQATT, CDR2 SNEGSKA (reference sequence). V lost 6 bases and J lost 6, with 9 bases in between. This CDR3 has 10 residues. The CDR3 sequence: CSAVQGEQYF. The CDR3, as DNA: TGCAGTGCCGTGCAGGGCGAGCAGTACTTC.

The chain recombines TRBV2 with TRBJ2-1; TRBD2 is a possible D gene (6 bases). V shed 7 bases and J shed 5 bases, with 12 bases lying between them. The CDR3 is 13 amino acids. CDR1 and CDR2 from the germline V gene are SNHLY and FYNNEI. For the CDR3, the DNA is TGTGCCAGCAAACTCGGGACTGACAATGAGCAGTTCTTC. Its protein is CASKLGTDNEQFF.

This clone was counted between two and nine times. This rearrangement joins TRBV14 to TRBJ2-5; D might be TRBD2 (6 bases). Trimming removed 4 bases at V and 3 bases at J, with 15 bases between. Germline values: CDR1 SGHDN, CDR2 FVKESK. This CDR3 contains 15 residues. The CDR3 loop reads CASSPGTPGEETQYF. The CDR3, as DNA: TGTGCCAGCAGCCCTGGGACTCCGGGGGAAGAGACCCAGTACTTC.

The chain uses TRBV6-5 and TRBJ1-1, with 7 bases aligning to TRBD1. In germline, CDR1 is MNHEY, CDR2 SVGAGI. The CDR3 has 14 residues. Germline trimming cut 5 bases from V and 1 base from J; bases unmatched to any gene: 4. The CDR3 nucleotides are TGTGCCAGCAGTCAACGGGACAGGAACACTGAAGCTTTCTTT. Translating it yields CASSQRDRNTEAFF.

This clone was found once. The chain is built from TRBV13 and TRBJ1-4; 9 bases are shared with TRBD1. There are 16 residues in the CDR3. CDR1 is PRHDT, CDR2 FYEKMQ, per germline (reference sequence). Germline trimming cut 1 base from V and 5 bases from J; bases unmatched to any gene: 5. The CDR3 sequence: CASSLERQGGNEKLFF. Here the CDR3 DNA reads TGTGCCAGCAGCTTAGAACGACAGGGGGGAAATGAAAAACTGTTTTTT.

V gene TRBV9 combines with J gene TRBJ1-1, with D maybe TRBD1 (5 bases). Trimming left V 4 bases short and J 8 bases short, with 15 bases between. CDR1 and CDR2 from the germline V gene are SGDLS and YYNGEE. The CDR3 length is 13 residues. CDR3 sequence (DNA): TGTGCCAGCAGCTTGGGGGAGGGGAGCGAAGCTTTCTTT. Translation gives CASSLGEGSEAFF. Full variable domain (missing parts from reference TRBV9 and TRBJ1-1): DSGVTQTPKHLITATGQRVTLRCSPRSGDLSVYWYQQSLDQGLQFLIQYYNGEERAKGNILERFSAQQFPDLHSELNLSSLELGDSALYFCASSLGEGSEAFFGQGTRLTVV.

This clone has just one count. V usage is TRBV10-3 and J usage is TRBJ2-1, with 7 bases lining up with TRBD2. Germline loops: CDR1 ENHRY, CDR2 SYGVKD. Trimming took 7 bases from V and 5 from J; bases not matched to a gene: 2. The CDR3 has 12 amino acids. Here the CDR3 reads CAIKGGHNEQFF. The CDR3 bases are TGTGCCATCAAGGGAGGGCACAATGAGCAGTTCTTC.